The source of this TCR beta chain is a study of CD8+CD57+ T cells in acquired aplastic anemia. Study at large: An average of 3.2 ug of DNA was obtained from sorted CD4+ and CD8+ cells. General study results and limits: Sharing between patients and controls was observed for about 27 CD8+ CDR3 sequences. With respect to CD8+ Simpson's diversity, patients and controls did not differ significantly.

The template used for profiling TCR beta VDJ and CDR3 was genomic DNA. Each CDR3 protein is one row after TCRdb ran MiXCR on the reads. The sample carries approximately 150,000 distinct CDR3 sequences, around 43% recorded once. Trimming removed 3 bases at V and 9 bases at J, with 21 bases between. The CDR3 has 16 amino acids. CDR1 is DFQATT, CDR2 SNEGSKA, per germline (reference sequence). The count of this clonotype is one. What it binds is unknown. Those patients picked for sequencing had displayed CD8+CD57+ cell expansion on flow cytometry. The chain links TRBV20-1 to TRBJ1-6; D might be TRBD1 (5 bases). The source of this sequence is a human donor with aplastic anemia. Sequenced: sorted CD4+, CD8+, or CD8+CD57+ T cells (not recorded which) from PBMCs. The CDR3 DNA reads as TGCAGTGCTAGGAGTAGCGGGGGGTCGCCCGGTTCACCCCTCCACTTT. This translates into CSARSSGGSPGSPLHF.